This T cell receptor (beta chain) was documented in a study of shared clonotypes between healthy human individuals. Study at large: The plates for each donor numbered three CD4 naive, three CD4 memory, two CD8 naive and one CD8 memory. General study results and limits: With four donors compared, around 4.7% of naive CD4 clonotypes were shared.

This CDR3 is built from 15 residues. Germline-derived CDR1 and CDR2 are MNHNS and SASEGT. V lost 11 bases, J lost 4 bases, and 16 bases stayed unmatched. Assay execution took place at the deep level. Every subset's genomic DNA went evenly onto several immunoSEQ plates. Method: immunoSEQ multiplex PCR; TCRdb's copy keeps in-frame clones and lacks some. Of around 1.9 million clones listed, approximately 94% are singletons. CD45RO-negative, CCR7-selected cells formed the naive CD8 fraction, which excluded terminally differentiated effector memory CD45RA+ cells. Concerning this clone: Its antigen is unknown.

Sequenced sample: naive CD8+ T cells from PBMCs. This chain uses TRBV6-1 with TRBJ2-7, with 8 bases that match TRBD1. This clonotype was sampled from a man younger than 35 in good health. Some clones in this sample may be carry-over from other donors' samples. CDR3: CAAESRGQARYEQYF. CDR3 DNA: TGTGCCGCGGAGAGTAGGGGACAGGCGCGATACGAGCAGTACTTC.